Listed here are 25 T cell receptor beta chains from one sample, sequenced in a study of glioma-infiltrating T cells after dendritic cell vaccination. The table came from immunoSEQ multiplex PCR; TCRdb's copy has only in-frame clones and leaves some out. The repertoire includes roughly 100,000 clones, over 65% of them detected once, and about 3.2% sits in the top ten. Specimen: blood, collected before dendritic cell vaccination. The receptor source for this set is a human donor with glioblastoma.

The V and J genes are TRBV5-4 and TRBJ2-1, with D perhaps matching TRBD1 (6 bases). The CDR3 has 14 amino acids. The V gene lost 0 bases and the J gene lost 6 bases, with 10 bases spanning the gap. Germline V lookup: CDR1 SGHNT, CDR2 YYREEE (reference sequence). The CDR3 DNA reads as TGTGCCAGCAGCTTGGGGCAGGGGCTCAATGAGCAGTTCTTC. Amino acid sequence: CASSLGQGLNEQFF.

The chain combines TRBV6-5 with TRBJ2-1; 8 positions agree with TRBD1. V lost 1 base and J lost 8; bases outside the gene matches: 4. The germline CDR1 and CDR2 sequences are MNHEY and SVGAGI. The CDR3 is 14 residues long. The CDR3 nucleotides read TGTGCCAGCAGTTACTTGGACAGGGCGGATGAGCAGTTCTTC. Its protein product is CASSYLDRADEQFF.

The chain has TRBV7-2 and TRBJ1-6, with D perhaps TRBD1 (5 bases). The CDR3 is 14 amino acids. CDR1 and CDR2 from the germline V gene are SGHTA and FQGNSA. V shed 5 bases and J shed 7 bases, with 12 bases lying between them. This CDR3 reads CASSERRDNSPLHF. CDR3 coding DNA: TGTGCCAGCAGCGAACGGCGGGACAATTCACCCCTCCACTTT. Full variable domain (remainder filled in from reference TRBV7-2 and TRBJ1-6): GAGVSQSPSNKVTEKGKDVELRCDPISGHTALYWYRQSLGQGLEFLIYFQGNSAPDKSGLPSDRFSAERTGGSVSTLTIQRTQQEDSAVYLCASSERRDNSPLHFGNGTRLTVT.

The chain links TRBV10-1 to TRBJ1-2; 11 bases match TRBD1. V shed 6 bases and J 4 bases; nucleotides not matched to a gene: 7. The CDR3 consists of 15 residues. Looked up from germline, CDR1 is WNHNN and CDR2 is SYGVQD (reference sequence). As DNA, the CDR3 is TGCGCCAGCAGGGGACAGGGGGGGTCTATCTATGGCTACACCTTC. Amino acid sequence: CASRGQGGSIYGYTF.

V and J are TRBV11-2 and TRBJ1-4; D might be TRBD1 (6 bases). Trimming left V 1 base short and J 6 bases short, with 12 bases between. This CDR3 contains 15 residues. Germline V gene lookup returns CDR1 SGHAT and CDR2 FQNNGV. CDR3 sequence reads: CASSLGSGDYEKLFF. The CDR3 DNA reads as TGTGCCAGCAGCTTAGGTTCAGGGGATTATGAAAAACTGTTTTTT. The variable domain in full, completed from reference TRBV11-2 and TRBJ1-4, reads EAGVAQSPRYKIIEKRQSVAFWCNPISGHATLYWYQQILGQGPKLLIQFQNNGVVDDSQLPKDRFSAERLKGVDSTLKIQPAKLEDSAVYLCASSLGSGDYEKLFFGSGTQLSVL.

The rearrangement uses TRBV27 and TRBJ1-2, with 7 bases lining up with TRBD1. The germline V gene has CDR1 MNHEY and CDR2 SMNVEV (reference sequence). The CDR3 runs 13 residues. The V segment lost 4 bases and the J segment 8 bases; nucleotides outside the gene matches: 7. The CDR3 loop reads CASSSLTGDGYTF. CDR3 sequence (DNA): TGTGCCAGCAGTTCTCTAACAGGGGACGGCTACACCTTC.

The V gene is TRBV19, the J gene TRBJ1-1; weak D call: TRBD1 (5 bases). Trimming left V 2 bases short and J 5 bases short, with 9 bases between. The CDR3 is 13 amino acids. Germline-derived CDR1 and CDR2 are LNHDA and SQIVND (reference sequence). CDR3 nucleotides: TGTGCCAGTAGTATATCAGGGAGGACTGAAGCTTTCTTT. It yields the protein CASSISGRTEAFF.

The chain uses TRBV2 and TRBJ1-1, with TRBD1 as a possible D gene (6 bases). This CDR3 has 12 residues. Germline CDR1 is SNHLY and CDR2 is FYNNEI. The germline V and J ends were trimmed by 7 bases and 5 bases, with 11 bases remaining between them. This CDR3 reads CASIDRWTEAFF. The DNA for the CDR3 is TGTGCCAGCATAGACAGGTGGACTGAAGCTTTCTTT.

The chain joins TRBV5-4 to TRBJ1-2, with a weak D call TRBD1 (5 bases). The CDR3 extends over 14 amino acids. Germline CDR1 is SGHNT and CDR2 is YYREEE (reference sequence). Between the trimmed V and J ends, which lost 4 bases and 3 bases, there was a span of 13 bases. The CDR3 nucleotides read TGTGCCAGCAGCCGGACTACAGGTGACTATGGCTACACCTTC. It is translated as CASSRTTGDYGYTF.

This clone was counted once. V usage is TRBV9 and J usage is TRBJ2-7; 9 bases line up with TRBD1. Germline CDR1 SGDLS, CDR2 YYNGEE. The V segment lost 3 bases and the J segment 3 bases; nucleotides outside the gene matches: 4. The CDR3 spans 14 residues. CDR3 amino acids: CASSAGTGFYEQYF. The CDR3 DNA sequence: TGTGCCAGCAGCGCCGGGACAGGGTTCTACGAGCAGTACTTC.

J is TRBJ1-2 and V is TRBV6-1; 8 bases are shared with TRBD1. The CDR3 runs 14 residues. Per the germline V gene, CDR1 is MNHNS and CDR2 is SASEGT. The V segment lost 6 bases and the J segment 4 bases; nucleotides outside the gene matches: 7. CDR3 DNA sequence: TGTGCCAGCAGCCTGACAGGGGAAAGCTATGGCTACACCTTC. It codes for CASSLTGESYGYTF.

The chain combines TRBV7-9 with TRBJ1-3, with D maybe TRBD1 (5 bases). The V end was cut by 2 bases, the J end by 4 bases, with 12 bases between. CDR3 length: 15 amino acids. Per germline, CDR1 SEHNR and CDR2 FQNEAQ (reference sequence). The CDR3 DNA reads TGTGCCAGCAGCTTACGTGGGGGGGTCGGAAACACCATATATTTT. It encodes CASSLRGGVGNTIYF.

The chain recombines TRBV5-1 with TRBJ2-1; 10 bases map to TRBD2. Germline trimming cut 4 bases from V and 10 bases from J; bases unmatched to any gene: 11. Germline V lookup: CDR1 SGHRS, CDR2 YFSETQ. The CDR3 loop spans 15 amino acids. The CDR3 DNA sequence: TGCGCCAGCAGCGCGTTAGCGGGGGGCGGTGGAGAGCAGTTCTTC. It is translated as CASSALAGGGGEQFF.

The rearrangement joins TRBV10-3 to TRBJ2-3, with TRBD1 identical over 9 bases. CDR3 length: 13 amino acids. With 8 bases clipped from V and 3 bases from J, the junction kept 3 bases outside the gene matches. From germline, CDR1 is ENHRY and CDR2 SYGVKD. The CDR3 sequence is CAIEDRGTDTQYF. The CDR3 coding sequence is TGTGCCATCGAAGACAGGGGGACAGATACGCAGTATTTT.

The chain uses TRBV5-4 and TRBJ2-5; D may be TRBD2 (5 bases). The V end was cut by 6 bases, the J end by 2 bases, with 17 bases between. Germline lookup yields CDR1 SGHNT and CDR2 YYREEE (reference sequence). The CDR3 has 15 residues. CDR3 coding DNA: TGTGCCAGCAACAAAGAGAGCGGTTCTCAAGAGACCCAGTACTTC. Translation gives CASNKESGSQETQYF. The full variable domain, its missing parts supplied by reference TRBV5-4 and TRBJ2-5, is ETGVTQSPTHLIKTRGQQVTLRCSSQSGHNTVSWYQQALGQGPQFIFQYYREEENGRGNFPPRFSGLQFPNYSSELNVNALELDDSALYLCASNKESGSQETQYFGPGTRLLVL.

This chain uses TRBV5-1 with TRBJ2-1; 8 nucleotides match TRBD1. The CDR3 has 15 amino acids. J gave up 5 bases and V 3 bases, and 7 bases lay outside the gene matches. CDR1 and CDR2 (germline): SGHRS, YFSETQ. The CDR3 region is CASSSDRGFHNEQFF. DNA of the CDR3: TGCGCCAGCAGCTCCGACAGGGGTTTCCACAATGAGCAGTTCTTC.

The chain has TRBV2 and TRBJ2-1; 7 bases line up with TRBD1. This CDR3 spans 13 amino acids. CDR1 and CDR2 from the germline V gene are SNHLY and FYNNEI. Germline trimming cut 4 bases from V and 15 bases from J; bases unmatched to any gene: 12. This CDR3 reads CASSVDRSDQGFF. CDR3 in DNA: TGTGCCAGCAGTGTGGACAGGTCGGACCAGGGGTTCTTC.

The genes are TRBV5-6 and TRBJ2-5; 7 nucleotides line up with TRBD2. Germline trimming cut 4 bases from V and 3 bases from J; bases unmatched to any gene: 12. There are 16 residues in the CDR3. Germline loops: CDR1 SGHDT, CDR2 YYEEEE. In DNA, the CDR3 is TGTGCCAGCAGCCCCAGCGGGACGCTGGCCAAAGAGACCCAGTACTTC. Protein product: CASSPSGTLAKETQYF.

This clone was recorded once. The chain is built from TRBV2 and TRBJ1-2; D is possibly TRBD1 (5 bases). This CDR3 contains 14 residues. Germline CDR1 is SNHLY and CDR2 is FYNNEI. V lost 6 bases, J lost 4 bases, and 15 bases lay in between. The CDR3 is CASSVGGAGYGYTF. The DNA for the CDR3 is TGTGCCAGCAGCGTCGGTGGGGCAGGCTATGGCTACACCTTC.

The chain combines TRBV19 with TRBJ1-2; 9 bases fit TRBD1. The CDR3 contains 17 residues. Germline V gives CDR1 LNHDA, CDR2 SQIVND (reference sequence). J gave up 0 bases and V 10 bases, and 15 bases lay outside the gene matches. The CDR3 DNA reads as TGTGCCACCGGACCGTTGGGGACAGGGATATCTAACTATGGCTACACCTTC. This translates into CATGPLGTGISNYGYTF. Together with reference TRBV19 and TRBJ1-2, the CDR3 gives the full variable domain: DGGITQSPKYLFRKEGQNVTLSCEQNLNHDAMYWYRQDPGQGLRLIYYSQIVNDFQKGDIAEGYSVSREKKESFPLTVTSAQKNPTAFYLCATGPLGTGISNYGYTFGSGTRLTVV.

This clone was picked up one time. The J gene is TRBJ1-5, the V gene TRBV11-2; D unclear. CDR1 and CDR2 from the germline V gene are SGHAT and FQNNGV. This CDR3 has 15 residues. V was trimmed by 3 bases and J by 2 bases, leaving 11 bases between them. The CDR3 sequence is CASSLDSRGNQPQHF. The CDR3, as DNA: TGTGCCAGCAGCTTGGACTCGAGGGGCAATCAGCCCCAGCATTTT.

As DNA, the CDR3 is TGCAGCGTTGATGCTCCGACTAGCGGGGATCACTATGAGCAGTTCTTC. Its protein is CSVDAPTSGDHYEQFF. This sequence joins TRBV29-1 and TRBJ2-1; 11 bases are shared with TRBD2. CDR3 length: 16 residues. Germline CDR1 SQVTM, CDR2 ANQGSEA. The junction had 12 bases not matched to a gene; V was cut back by 3 bases and J by 8 bases.

The chain employs TRBV5-4 and TRBJ2-5, with D possibly being TRBD2 (5 bases). This CDR3 is 14 amino acids long. Germline loops: CDR1 SGHNT, CDR2 YYREEE (reference sequence). V was pared by 4 bases and J by 5 bases, with 15 bases between. The CDR3 DNA sequence: TGTGCCAGCAGCCTGAGAGGGAACGAGGAGACCCAGTACTTC. It is translated as CASSLRGNEETQYF.

The J gene is TRBJ1-1, the V gene TRBV10-1; tentative D call: TRBD1 (5 bases). V lost 0 bases to trimming and J lost 7 bases, with 9 bases between them. Germline loops: CDR1 WNHNN, CDR2 SYGVQD (reference sequence). The length of the CDR3 is 13 residues. The CDR3 DNA is TGCGCCAGCAGTGAGTCCTCAGGGAATGAAGCTTTCTTT. It yields the protein CASSESSGNEAFF.

J is TRBJ1-2 and V is TRBV18; 9 bases map to TRBD1. Germline V CDR1 and CDR2: KGHSH, LQKENI. The length of the CDR3 is 14 residues. J gave up 5 bases and V 4 bases, and 5 bases lay outside the gene matches. The CDR3 here is CASSRQGEGYGYTF. The CDR3 DNA follows: TGTGCCAGCTCACGACAGGGGGAGGGATATGGCTACACCTTC.